The present TCR beta chain was sequenced within a study of CD8+ T cells in alopecia areata. This clone was seen more than once but under ten times. Noted treatment: oral pan-JAK inhibitor, 5-10 mg twice daily. The CDR3 spans 14 residues. The ends were cut back, 1 base at V and 5 bases at J, with 9 bases in the middle. Looked up from germline, CDR1 is SGHAT and CDR2 is FQDESV (reference sequence). Extracted from the samples, RNA was reverse transcribed into cDNA to serve as the sequencing template. Profiling relied on immunoSEQ multiplex PCR, and the TCRdb table lists in-frame clones only, not all of them. Among 90,000 to 120,000 clones listed, 84% were seen once.

The chain employs TRBV11-1 and TRBJ2-1; D is unresolved. The TCR comes from a human donor with alopecia areata. This specimen was CD8+ T cells sorted from blood, taken at week 24, from a patient treated with tofacitinib. CDR3 protein: CASSLGAGDNEQFF. CDR3 DNA: TGTGCCAGCAGCTTAGGGGCTGGGGACAATGAGCAGTTCTTC.